The present T cell receptor (beta chain) was sequenced within a study of blood T cell repertoires in COVID-19. For the study at large: Spain, Italy and the United States supplied samples that represented acute and convalescent COVID-19. T cells, B-cell-depleted T cells, or PBMCs provided the cDNA or gDNA that served as material.

This clone showed up just once. Authors' processing steps: The authors estimated nucleated cell counts from reference gene primer amplification. The assay was immunoSEQ multiplex PCR, and TCRdb's table has in-frame clones only and misses some. V and J calls and clone size follow that table, whereas D and trimming were derived from the DNA. The top ten hold roughly 10% of the sample, which has about 320,000 clones, 85% to 90% seen once. Seattle researchers signed up patients amid active infection and tracked them longitudinally. CDR1 and CDR2 from the germline V gene are LNHDA and SQIVND (reference sequence). The CDR3 loop spans 13 amino acids. V shed 3 bases and J shed 2 bases, with 7 bases lying between them.

The V call is TRBV19, the J call TRBJ1-1; D gene ambiguous. The sample consisted of peripheral blood. This TCR came from a woman in her 30s with COVID-19, enrolled during active disease. CDR3: CASSITRNTEAFF. The CDR3 DNA reads TGTGCCAGTAGTATCACCAGAAACACTGAAGCTTTCTTT.